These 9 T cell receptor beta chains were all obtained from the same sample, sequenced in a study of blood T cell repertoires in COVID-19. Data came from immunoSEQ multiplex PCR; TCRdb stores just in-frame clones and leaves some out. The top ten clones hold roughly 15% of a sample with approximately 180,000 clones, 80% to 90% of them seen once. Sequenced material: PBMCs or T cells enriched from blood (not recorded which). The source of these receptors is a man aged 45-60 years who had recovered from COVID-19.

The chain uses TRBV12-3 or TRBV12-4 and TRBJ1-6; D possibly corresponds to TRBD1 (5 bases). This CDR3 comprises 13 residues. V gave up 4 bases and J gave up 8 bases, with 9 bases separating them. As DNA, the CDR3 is TGTGCCAGCAGTTCCCAGGGTTATTCACCCCTCCACTTT. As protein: CASSSQGYSPLHF.

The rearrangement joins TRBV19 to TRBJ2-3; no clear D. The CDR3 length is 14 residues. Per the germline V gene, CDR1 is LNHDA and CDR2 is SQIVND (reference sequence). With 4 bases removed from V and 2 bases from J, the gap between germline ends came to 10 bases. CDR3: CASSRGENTDTQYF. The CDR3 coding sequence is TGTGCCAGTAGTAGAGGAGAAAACACAGATACGCAGTATTTT.

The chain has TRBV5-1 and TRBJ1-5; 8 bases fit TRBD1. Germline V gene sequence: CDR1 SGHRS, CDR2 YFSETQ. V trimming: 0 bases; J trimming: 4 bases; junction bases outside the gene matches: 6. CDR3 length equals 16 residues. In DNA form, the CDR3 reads TGCGCCAGCAGCTTGGGCGACAGGGGTCCAAATCAGCCCCAGCATTTT. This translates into CASSLGDRGPNQPQHF.

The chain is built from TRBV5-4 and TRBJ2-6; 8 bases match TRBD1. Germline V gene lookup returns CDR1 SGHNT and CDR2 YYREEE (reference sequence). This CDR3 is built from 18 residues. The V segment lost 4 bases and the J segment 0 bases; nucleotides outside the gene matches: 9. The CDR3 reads CASSPGTGGYSGANVLTF. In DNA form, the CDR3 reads TGTGCCAGCAGCCCCGGGACAGGTGGATACTCTGGGGCCAACGTCCTGACTTTC. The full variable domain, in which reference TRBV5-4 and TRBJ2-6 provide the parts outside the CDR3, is ETGVTQSPTHLIKTRGQQVTLRCSSQSGHNTVSWYQQALGQGPQFIFQYYREEENGRGNFPPRFSGLQFPNYSSELNVNALELDDSALYLCASSPGTGGYSGANVLTFGAGSRLTVL.

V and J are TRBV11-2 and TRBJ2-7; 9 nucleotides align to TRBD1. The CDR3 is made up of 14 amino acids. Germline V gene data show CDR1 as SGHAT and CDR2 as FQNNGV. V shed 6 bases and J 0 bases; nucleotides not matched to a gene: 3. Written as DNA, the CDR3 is TGTGCCAGCAGGCAGGGACAGGGCTCCTACGAGCAGTACTTC. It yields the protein CASRQGQGSYEQYF.

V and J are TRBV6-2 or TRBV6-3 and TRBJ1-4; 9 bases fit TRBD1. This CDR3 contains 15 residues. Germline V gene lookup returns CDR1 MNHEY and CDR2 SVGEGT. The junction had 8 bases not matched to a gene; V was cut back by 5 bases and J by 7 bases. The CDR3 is CASSPTGGASEKLFF. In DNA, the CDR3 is TGTGCCAGCAGTCCCACAGGGGGCGCCAGTGAAAAACTGTTTTTT.

Here the CDR3 reads CASSLTPGAEGNTIYF. The CDR3 DNA reads TGTGCCAGCAGCTTGACCCCAGGGGCGGAAGGAAACACCATATATTTT. The rearrangement joins TRBV5-5 to TRBJ1-3; possible D gene TRBD1, 6 bases. The CDR3 extends over 16 amino acids. V dropped 1 base and J dropped 4 bases, with 15 bases sitting between them. CDR1 is SGHKS, CDR2 YYEKEE, per germline (reference sequence).

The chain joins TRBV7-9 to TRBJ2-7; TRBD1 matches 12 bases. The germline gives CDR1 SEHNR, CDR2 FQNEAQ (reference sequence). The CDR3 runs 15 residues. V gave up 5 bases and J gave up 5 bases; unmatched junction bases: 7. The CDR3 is CASSPGTGGLDEQYF. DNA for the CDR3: TGTGCCAGCAGCCCCGGGACAGGGGGCTTGGACGAGCAGTACTTC.

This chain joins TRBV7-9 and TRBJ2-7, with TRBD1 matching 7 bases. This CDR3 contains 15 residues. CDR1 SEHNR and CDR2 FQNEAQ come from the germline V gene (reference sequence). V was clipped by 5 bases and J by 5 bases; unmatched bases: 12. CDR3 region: CASSRQGLSLNEQYF. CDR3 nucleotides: TGTGCCAGCAGCCGACAGGGCCTCTCCCTCAACGAGCAGTACTTC.